Listed below are T cell receptor beta chains from one sample, sequenced in a study of cytomegalovirus exposure and HLA in healthy donors. Produced via immunoSEQ multiplex PCR; TCRdb's table is partial and in-frame only. The table includes more than 90,000 clones, approximately 72% detected once. The sample comprised PBMCs. The receptors were gathered from a man in his forties in good health and CMV-seropositive. CDR3s include the opening cysteine and the closing phenylalanine or tryptophan. The D gene is left open where the match is weak. Size is stated for part of the rows, as once, few or many counts, or as a class when the clone is expanded.

clone_size	v_call	cdr3_length	d_call	j_call	cdr3_nt	cdr3_aa
NA	TRBV19	14	NA	TRBJ2-2	TGTGCCAGTAGTCACAGCGGTCTTGGAGGGGAGCTGTTTTTT	CASSHSGLGGELFF
NA	TRBV6-5	15	NA	TRBJ2-2	TGTGCCAGCACCGAGGAACGCGCGAACACCGGGGAGCTGTTTTTT	CASTEERANTGELFF
NA	TRBV2	16	NA	TRBJ2-1	TGTGCCAGCAGTGGGGGCTTTCAGGTAGTCTACAATGAGCAGTTCTTC	CASSGGFQVVYNEQFF
NA	TRBV6-5	14	TRBD2	TRBJ2-7	TGTGCCAGCAGTTATGGCGGGGGGGACTACGAGCAGTACTTC	CASSYGGGDYEQYF
NA	TRBV29-1	17	TRBD1	TRBJ1-4	TGCAGCGTTGCTGGGGGACAGGGTGATACAACTAATGAAAAACTGTTTTTT	CSVAGGQGDTTNEKLFF
few	TRBV7-2	16	TRBD2	TRBJ2-1	TGTGCCAGCAGCTTAGAAGGGACTAGCGGGCGATGTGAGCAGTTCTTC	CASSLEGTSGRCEQFF
NA	TRBV11-2	18	NA	TRBJ2-5	TGTGCCAGCAGCCCGGGGGACAGTGCCATTGCCATTAAAGAGACCCAGTACTTC	CASSPGDSAIAIKETQYF
few	TRBV7-9	17	NA	TRBJ2-2	TGTGCCAGCAGCTTATCCGCAATAGGGGCCCACACCGGGGAGCTGTTTTTT	CASSLSAIGAHTGELFF
once	TRBV27	19	TRBD2	TRBJ2-7	TGTGCCAGCCGGGCGGCTCTAGCGGGAGGGCTTTCAAGCTCCTACGAGCAGTACTTC	CASRAALAGGLSSSYEQYF
NA	TRBV29-1	12	NA	TRBJ2-3	TGCAGCGTTAGGACTACGGGAGATACGCAGTATTTT	CSVRTTGDTQYF
NA	TRBV4-3	15	TRBD1	TRBJ1-1	TGCGCCAGCAGCCGCCAACAGGGGTTGAACACTGAAGCTTTCTTT	CASSRQQGLNTEAFF
NA	TRBV27	11	NA	TRBJ1-1	TGTGCCAGCAGTTTCGGCACTGAAGCTTTCTTT	CASSFGTEAFF
NA	TRBV7-3	13	NA	TRBJ1-1	TGTGCCAGCAGCTTAAACAGGCAAGCTGAAGCTTTCTTT	CASSLNRQAEAFF
NA	TRBV29-1	13	TRBD1	TRBJ1-5	TGCAGCGTGGGGGACAGGGGAGGTCAGCCCCAGCATTTT	CSVGDRGGQPQHF
NA	TRBV7-2	16	TRBD2	TRBJ2-5	TGTGCCAGCACCAGAAGACCGGGAGGTACAAAAGAGACCCAGTACTTC	CASTRRPGGTKETQYF
NA	TRBV6-1	14	NA	TRBJ2-5	TGTGCCAGCACTAAGGGGGAGGGGGGAGAGACCCAGTACTTC	CASTKGEGGETQYF
NA	TRBV5-1	14	NA	TRBJ1-6	TGCGCCAGCAGCGTTGGACGGGAAGAATCACCCCTCCACTTT	CASSVGREESPLHF
NA	TRBV5-1	17	TRBD1	TRBJ2-2	TGCGCCAGCAGCACGGGCCCCGGGACAGGGAACACCGGGGAGCTGTTTTTT	CASSTGPGTGNTGELFF
NA	TRBV14	14	NA	TRBJ1-6	TGTGCCAGCAGCCAAGATCGGGGGAATTCACCCCTCCACTTT	CASSQDRGNSPLHF
NA	TRBV7-2	15	NA	TRBJ1-1	TGTGCCAGCAGCTTATGGAGCAGCGTGAACACTGAAGCTTTCTTT	CASSLWSSVNTEAFF
NA	TRBV5-1	18	TRBD1	TRBJ1-1	TGCGCCAGCAGCTTCTTCCCCGGGACAGGGGTGGGGAAGACTGAAGCTTTCTTT	CASSFFPGTGVGKTEAFF
NA	TRBV10-2	13	TRBD1	TRBJ2-2	TGCGCCAGCGGTGGACAGGGGACCGGGGAGCTGTTTTTT	CASGGQGTGELFF
NA	TRBV7-3	13	NA	TRBJ2-5	TGTGCCAGCAGCTTACAGGTAGAAGGGACCCAGTACTTC	CASSLQVEGTQYF
NA	TRBV15	14	NA	TRBJ2-7	TGTGCCACCAGCAGAGATCGAGCCACCTACGAGCAGTACTTC	CATSRDRATYEQYF
NA	TRBV5-1	16	TRBD2	TRBJ2-3	TGCGCCAGCAGCTTGGCCGGCGGGGGGGATACAGATACGCAGTATTTT	CASSLAGGGDTDTQYF
few	TRBV5-1	16	TRBD2	TRBJ2-2	TGCGCCAGCAGCCTCGGACAGGGACTAGCGGACGGGGAGCTGTTTTTT	CASSLGQGLADGELFF
NA	TRBV19	14	TRBD2	TRBJ2-7	TGTGCCAGTAGTCCGGGACTAGGTGCCTACGAGCAGTACTTC	CASSPGLGAYEQYF
NA	TRBV5-6	12	NA	TRBJ2-3	TGTGCCAGCAGCTTGGGGAGAGATACGCAGTATTTT	CASSLGRDTQYF
NA	TRBV7-6	12	NA	TRBJ2-2	TGTGCCAGCAGCTTTCAGTCCGGGGAGCTGTTTTTT	CASSFQSGELFF
NA	TRBV11-2	18	TRBD2	TRBJ2-2	TGTGCCAGCAGCTTAGATACGGCGGTAGCGGGAGAAACCGGGGAGCTGTTTTTT	CASSLDTAVAGETGELFF
NA	TRBV27	13	NA	TRBJ1-1	TGTGCCAGCAGTATGCGAGTGAACACTGAAGCTTTCTTT	CASSMRVNTEAFF
NA	TRBV6-5	13	NA	TRBJ2-3	TGTGCCAGCAGTCCCCCAGGGGTAGATACGCAGTATTTT	CASSPPGVDTQYF
NA	TRBV19	15	TRBD1	TRBJ2-5	TGTGCCAGTAGTATCGGCCGAAACAGGGGGGAGACCCAGTACTTC	CASSIGRNRGETQYF
NA	TRBV4-3	16	NA	TRBJ2-1	TGCGCCAGCAGCCAAGCCGTGGGGGCAGTTTACAATGAGCAGTTCTTC	CASSQAVGAVYNEQFF
NA	TRBV27	16	TRBD2	TRBJ2-7	TGTGCCAGCAGCGTATGGATGGGCGGGAGCTCCTACGAGCAGTACTTC	CASSVWMGGSSYEQYF
NA	TRBV6-5	15	TRBD2	TRBJ2-5	TGTGCCAGCCAAAGCGGGAGGGTGAACCCACTTGGGCAGTACTTC	CASQSGRVNPLGQYF
NA	TRBV7-6	15	TRBD1	TRBJ2-7	TGTGCCAGCAGCTTAAGGACAGGGTTCTCCTACGAGCAGTACTTC	CASSLRTGFSYEQYF
NA	TRBV5-6	15	NA	TRBJ2-1	TGTGCCAGCAGCTTCCCCGGGGGGCAGGGGAATGAGCAGTTCTTC	CASSFPGGQGNEQFF
NA	TRBV18	16	TRBD2	TRBJ2-7	TGTGCCAGCTCACTCGACCGACTAGCGGGGGCCTACGAGCAGTACTTC	CASSLDRLAGAYEQYF
once	TRBV4-2	13	NA	TRBJ1-4	TGTGCCAGCAGCCCCACAACTAATGAAAAACTGTTTTTT	CASSPTTNEKLFF
NA	TRBV11-2	15	TRBD1	TRBJ1-5	TGTGCCAGCAGCAATAGGGACAGGGAGGACCAGCCCCAGCATTTT	CASSNRDREDQPQHF
NA	TRBV29-1	13	NA	TRBJ2-1	TGCAGCGTTGTACGGGGGGCGGGAAATGAGCAGTTCTTC	CSVVRGAGNEQFF
once	TRBV7-9	16	NA	TRBJ2-1	TGTGCCAGCAGCTTAGCGGCAGCGAGCTCCTACAATGAGCAGTTCTTC	CASSLAAASSYNEQFF
NA	TRBV11-3	15	TRBD2	TRBJ2-1	TGTGCCAGCAGCTTGGGCGGGAGGGACTACAATGAGCAGTTCTTC	CASSLGGRDYNEQFF
NA	TRBV28	17	NA	TRBJ1-4	TGTGCCAGCAGTTCACTTAATGAGGGCGGACAGAGGGAAAAACTGTTTTTT	CASSSLNEGGQREKLFF
NA	TRBV15	18	TRBD2	TRBJ2-1	TGTGCCACCAGCGCAGAAGCCGGGACTAGCGGGGGAAGGGATGAGCAGTTCTTC	CATSAEAGTSGGRDEQFF
few	TRBV28	13	NA	TRBJ1-3	TGTGCCAGCAGTTCAGGGAATCGAGACACCATATATTTT	CASSSGNRDTIYF
NA	TRBV6-4	15	NA	TRBJ1-2	TGTGCCAGCAGTGACCCCCCACAGGGCGTCTATGGCTACACCTTC	CASSDPPQGVYGYTF
NA	TRBV9	15	NA	TRBJ1-1	TGTGCCAGCAGCGGTACAGCTGCCATGAACACTGAAGCTTTCTTT	CASSGTAAMNTEAFF
NA	TRBV7-6	16	TRBD2	TRBJ2-1	TGTGCCAGCAGCAAAGCTAGCGGGGTCGGCCACAATGAGCAGTTCTTC	CASSKASGVGHNEQFF
NA	TRBV6-1	14	NA	TRBJ2-7	TGTGCCAGCAGGGCCGGGCCTAGCTGGGACGAGCAGTACTTC	CASRAGPSWDEQYF
NA	TRBV21-1	19	NA	TRBJ1-2	TGTGCCAGCAGCAAAAGGGGGGAAGGGGGCGAGATGGGAAGCTATGGCTACACCTTC	CASSKRGEGGEMGSYGYTF
NA	TRBV18	14	TRBD1	TRBJ1-6	TGTGCCAGCTCACCAGGCCCGGGACAGCCACCCCTCCACTTT	CASSPGPGQPPLHF
few	TRBV6-1	12	NA	TRBJ1-4	TGTGCCAGCAGTGAAATCAGGAGGGAACTGTTTTTT	CASSEIRRELFF
NA	TRBV6-5	14	NA	TRBJ2-3	TGTGCCAGCAGTCTGGGACTCGGCACAGATACGCAGTATTTT	CASSLGLGTDTQYF
once	TRBV19	15	TRBD1	TRBJ2-7	TGTGCCAGTAGTCTCCGGACAGGGGGTTCCTACGAGCAGTACTTC	CASSLRTGGSYEQYF